This TCR beta chain was retrieved from a study of blood T cell repertoires in COVID-19. Study context: PBMCs, B-cell-depleted T cells, or T cells were the source of the cDNA or gDNA that made up the material.

Everyone who took part was roughly 18 to 100 years old, and they came from about two dozen US areas. Clinical history as reported by participants underpinned cohort assignment. Cohort 3 donors counted as recovered after two negative PCRs, clearance, or resolved symptoms. As for this clone: Other DNA sequences from this sample encode an identical CDR3 as well.

The table came from immunoSEQ multiplex PCR; TCRdb's copy has only in-frame clones and leaves some out. The data show hundreds of thousands of clones, with roughly 83% seen just once and roughly 2% held by the top ten. Per the germline V gene, CDR1 is SGHAT and CDR2 is FQNNGV. The CDR3 contains 13 residues. The V and J ends lost 5 bases and 0 bases respectively, with 7 bases between them. This receptor was identified in a woman aged 50 to 60 who had recovered from COVID-19. Specimen: PBMCs or T cells enriched from blood (not recorded which). The V gene is TRBV11-2, the J gene TRBJ1-1, with D uncertain. The CDR3 loop reads CASSPQLNTEAFF. CDR3 in DNA: TGTGCCAGCAGCCCACAGTTGAACACTGAAGCTTTCTTT.